This T cell receptor beta chain was retrieved from a study of T-cell reconstitution after alpha-beta-depleted transplantation in children. A library of TCRbeta sequences, prepared with unique molecular identifiers, was generated. One entry per CDR3 protein results from TCRdb running MiXCR on the PCR reads. The profile shows approximately 240,000 distinct CDR3 sequences, 8% to 9.5% of them singletons. The receptor was isolated from a human donor who donated a stem cell graft to a child with acute lymphoblastic leukemia. The input for sequencing was PBMCs from the stem cell graft donor, taken from the stem cell graft.

The CDR3, as DNA: TGTGCCAGCAGCCAAGGGACGGCCATATACAACGAGCAGTACTTC. Its protein product is CASSQGTAIYNEQYF. The chain couples TRBV3-1 to TRBJ2-7; no firm D call. The length of the CDR3 is 15 residues. V was pared by 1 base and J by 5 bases, with 15 bases between. CDR1 is LGHDT and CDR2 is YNNKEL in the germline V gene (reference sequence).